The entry below gives a single T cell receptor beta chain sequence along with its context. These data come from a study of CD8 T cells in Susac syndrome. An amount of RNA that ranged from about 0.45 to 1 ug was reverse transcribed with random hexamers. One entry per CDR3 protein results from TCRdb running MiXCR on the immunoSEQ multiplex PCR reads. This table holds about 300,000 distinct CDR3 sequences, around 90% found once. TCR beta sequences were obtained from blood CD8+ and CD4+ T cells. The receptor comes from a human donor with multiple sclerosis. Sequencing input: CD4+ T cells from PBMCs.

CDR3 coding DNA: TGTGCCAGCTCACCAATTAGAGTAAATAGGGACTATGGCTACACCTTC. This sequence encodes CASSPIRVNRDYGYTF. This rearrangement joins TRBV18 to TRBJ1-2; D remains ambiguous. V was pared by 2 bases and J by 3 bases, with 16 bases between. CDR3 length: 16 amino acids. CDR1 KGHSH and CDR2 LQKENI come from the germline V gene.